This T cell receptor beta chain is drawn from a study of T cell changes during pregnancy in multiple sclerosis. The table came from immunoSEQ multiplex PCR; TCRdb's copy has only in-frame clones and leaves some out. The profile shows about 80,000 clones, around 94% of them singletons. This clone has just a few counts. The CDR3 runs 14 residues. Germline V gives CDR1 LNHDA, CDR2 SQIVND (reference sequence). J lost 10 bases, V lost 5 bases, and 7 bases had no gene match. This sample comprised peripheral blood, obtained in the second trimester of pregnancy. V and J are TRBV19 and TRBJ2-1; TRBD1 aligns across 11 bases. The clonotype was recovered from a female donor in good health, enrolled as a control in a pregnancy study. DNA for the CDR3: TGTGCCAGTAGTCTAGGACAGGGGGCTGAGGAGCAGTTCTTC. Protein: CASSLGQGAEEQFF.